These 27 T cell receptor beta chains originate from one sample sequenced in a study of blood T cell repertoires in COVID-19. Sequencing was performed with immunoSEQ multiplex PCR; in TCRdb, only in-frame clones are kept and a portion is missing. Counted here are 95,000 to 150,000 clones, 65% to 85% occurring once; the ten biggest clones make up roughly 17%. The specimen was peripheral blood. These receptors all come from a man aged 30-40 years with COVID-19, enrolled during active disease.

This clone was recorded a few times. Other DNA sequences in this sample translate to the same CDR3. The chain carries TRBV5-4 and TRBJ2-7; 7 nucleotides align to TRBD2. Germline CDR1 is SGHNT and CDR2 is YYREEE (reference sequence). The CDR3 runs 13 residues. Unmatched junction bases numbered 4, after V lost 5 bases and J lost 2 bases. CDR3 sequence (DNA): TGTGCCAGCAGGCCCAGCGGGACCTACGAGCAGTACTTC. This encodes CASRPSGTYEQYF.

The J gene is TRBJ2-7, the V gene TRBV4-2; 8 nucleotides match TRBD2. CDR3 size: 14 residues. Germline CDR1 is LGHNA and CDR2 is YNFKEQ. J was trimmed by 3 bases and V by 7 bases; bases with no gene match: 8. CDR3 region: CASKFSGDNYEQYF. The CDR3 region has the DNA TGTGCCAGCAAATTTAGCGGGGACAACTACGAGCAGTACTTC.

The gene calls are TRBV4-1 and TRBJ2-2, with TRBD1 as a possible D gene (5 bases). The CDR3 loop spans 15 amino acids. With 5 bases removed from V and 6 bases from J, the gap between germline ends came to 16 bases. Germline V gene sequence: CDR1 MGHRA, CDR2 YSYEKL. The CDR3 sequence: CASSGHTRTAGELFF. The CDR3 DNA follows: TGCGCCAGCAGCGGACATACCCGAACGGCCGGGGAGCTGTTTTTT.

V and J are TRBV6-2 or TRBV6-3 and TRBJ2-5, with 13 nucleotides matching TRBD2. V lost 5 bases and J lost 2; bases outside the gene matches: 5. The length of the CDR3 is 16 residues. CDR1 MNHEY and CDR2 SVGEGT come from the germline V gene. In DNA form, the CDR3 reads TGTGCCAGCAGTCGTGGACTAGCGGGGGCTCAAGAGACCCAGTACTTC. Translating gives CASSRGLAGAQETQYF.

This clone was counted only a few times. This chain connects TRBV11-2 to TRBJ2-1; 14 positions match TRBD2. The CDR3 runs to 16 residues. V dropped 4 bases and J dropped 11; count of bases not matched to a gene: 10. CDR1 SGHAT and CDR2 FQNNGV come from the germline V gene. The CDR3: CASSSRLAGGPGKQFF. The CDR3 DNA sequence: TGTGCCAGCAGCTCCCGACTAGCGGGAGGGCCAGGAAAGCAGTTCTTC.

The chain uses TRBV28 and TRBJ2-1, with TRBD1 identical over 8 bases. Germline loops: CDR1 MDHEN, CDR2 SYDVKM. The CDR3 extends over 14 amino acids. V lost 6 bases to trimming and J lost 2 bases; unmatched junction nucleotides: 3. The CDR3 loop is CASSGTGAYNEQFF. The CDR3 nucleotides read TGTGCCAGCAGCGGGACAGGTGCCTACAATGAGCAGTTCTTC.

This chain's CDR3 is CASSQGTGTSDNEQFF. The CDR3 coding sequence is TGCGCCAGCAGCCAGGGGACCGGGACTAGCGACAATGAGCAGTTCTTC. This chain connects TRBV4-1 to TRBJ2-1; 10 positions agree with TRBD2. J was trimmed by 5 bases and V by 3 bases; bases with no gene match: 7. This CDR3 contains 16 residues. Germline CDR1 MGHRA, CDR2 YSYEKL.

The chain is built from TRBV5-4 and TRBJ2-1, with D possibly TRBD2 on 5 matching bases. CDR1 and CDR2 (germline): SGHNT, YYREEE (reference sequence). The CDR3 is 15 residues long. V shed 0 bases and J shed 4 bases, with 11 bases lying between them. The CDR3 sequence: CASSLEPTGYNEQFF. The CDR3 region has the DNA TGTGCCAGCAGCTTGGAACCCACGGGGTACAATGAGCAGTTCTTC.

The chain employs TRBV10-3 and TRBJ2-7, with TRBD2 matching 12 bases. The CDR3 length is 15 residues. Looked up from germline, CDR1 is ENHRY and CDR2 is SYGVKD. The trim removed 2 bases at V and 4 bases at J, leaving 3 bases unmatched. This CDR3 is CAISEGLAGLYEQYF. DNA of the CDR3: TGTGCCATCAGTGAGGGACTAGCGGGGTTATACGAGCAGTACTTC.

Here the CDR3 reads CASSAYRVSPTEAFF. DNA for the CDR3: TGTGCCAGCAGTGCGTACAGGGTATCCCCCACTGAAGCTTTCTTT. The V gene is TRBV28, the J gene TRBJ1-1; D possibly corresponds to TRBD1 (6 bases). V was shortened by 5 bases and J by 4 bases, with 17 bases between the two germline ends. CDR3 length: 15 residues. CDR1 is MDHEN, CDR2 SYDVKM, per germline.

As regards this clone: Other nucleotide sequences in the sample specify the same CDR3. The chain recombines TRBV5-5 with TRBJ1-4, with 10 bases fitting TRBD1. This CDR3 contains 15 residues. The germline V gene encodes CDR1 SGHKS and CDR2 YYEKEE (reference sequence). V lost 3 bases, J lost 7 bases, and 6 bases stayed unmatched. In nucleotides, the CDR3 is TGTGCCAGCAGCTCCCGACAGGGGGCGCGTGAAAAACTGTTTTTT. Translating gives CASSSRQGAREKLFF.

The CDR3 DNA reads TGTGCCAGCAGTCCGGGACAGGGTGGTGGCTACACCTTC. It yields the protein CASSPGQGGGYTF. The chain employs TRBV27 and TRBJ1-2; TRBD1 matches 9 bases. From germline, CDR1 is MNHEY and CDR2 SMNVEV (reference sequence). V gave up 5 bases and J gave up 7 bases; unmatched junction bases: 5. The CDR3 covers 13 residues.

This rearrangement joins TRBV6-1 to TRBJ1-5; D unresolved. Per the germline V gene, CDR1 is MNHNS and CDR2 is SASEGT. The CDR3 totals 16 residues. V lost 4 bases to trimming and J lost 5 bases, with 18 bases between them. The CDR3 DNA follows: TGTGCCAGCAGTGCCTCCACCCGCCCCCCGGATCAGCCCCAGCATTTT. It specifies CASSASTRPPDQPQHF.

The chain couples TRBV12-3 or TRBV12-4 to TRBJ2-3; TRBD2 agrees at 14 bases. Trimming took 11 bases from V and 9 from J; bases not matched to a gene: 7. The CDR3 totals 13 residues. The CDR3 sequence is CAGTSGSMGTQYF. The CDR3, as DNA: TGTGCCGGGACTAGCGGGAGCATGGGGACGCAGTATTTT.

The chain joins TRBV9 to TRBJ2-5; 9 nucleotides agree with TRBD1. The CDR3 sequence is 16 residues long. The V gene end was trimmed by 2 bases and the J gene end by 5 bases; junction bases not matched to a gene: 10. Germline loops: CDR1 SGDLS, CDR2 YYNGEE. The CDR3 reads CASSVETGGTGETQYF. In DNA form, the CDR3 reads TGTGCCAGCAGCGTTGAGACAGGGGGTACGGGGGAGACCCAGTACTTC.

V and J are TRBV7-8 and TRBJ2-3; D is unclear. From germline, CDR1 is SGHVS and CDR2 FQNEAQ. CDR3 length equals 14 residues. Trimming stripped 4 bases from V and 3 bases from J, with 11 bases between. CDR3 in DNA: TGTGCCAGCAGCTCGTTCCAGTCGACAGATACGCAGTATTTT. Translated, it gives CASSSFQSTDTQYF. Using reference TRBV7-8 and TRBJ2-3 for the parts outside the CDR3, the full variable domain is GAGVSQSPRYKVAKRGQDVALRCDPISGHVSLFWYQQALGQGPEFLTYFQNEAQLDKSGLPSDRFFAERPEGSVSTLKIQRTQQEDSAVYLCASSSFQSTDTQYFGPGTRLTVL.

This clone was observed a handful of times. The rearrangement links TRBV6-5 to TRBJ2-7; 11 bases match TRBD1. Germline CDR1 is MNHEY and CDR2 is SVGAGI. V trimming: 9 bases; J trimming: 5 bases; junction bases outside the gene matches: 9. This CDR3 region has 14 residues. The CDR3 region is CASSRGQGAHEQYF. In nucleotides, the CDR3 is TGTGCCAGTAGTAGAGGACAGGGGGCCCACGAGCAGTACTTC.

J is TRBJ1-5 and V is TRBV28; no clear D gene. V dropped 6 bases and J dropped 0 bases, with 9 bases sitting between them. The germline V gene encodes CDR1 MDHEN and CDR2 SYDVKM. The CDR3 is 14 amino acids. The chain's CDR3 is CASSLGLSNQPQHF. DNA of the CDR3: TGTGCCAGCAGCCTCGGACTTAGCAATCAGCCCCAGCATTTT. The whole variable domain, filled in from reference TRBV28 and TRBJ1-5, reads DVKVTQSSRYLVKRTGEKVFLECVQDMDHENMFWYRQDPGLGLRLIYFSYDVKMKEKGDIPEGYSVSREKKERFSLILESASTNQTSMYLCASSLGLSNQPQHFGDGTRLSIL.

The gene calls are TRBV28 and TRBJ1-3; 9 nucleotides align to TRBD1. The ends lost 5 bases at V and 1 base at J; junction bases unmatched: 3. Germline assignment: CDR1 MDHEN and CDR2 SYDVKM. The CDR3 is 15 amino acids. The chain's CDR3 is CASSETGGSGNTIYF. The CDR3 DNA is TGTGCCAGCAGTGAGACAGGGGGGTCTGGAAACACCATATATTTT.

This clone came up once. At one end, the junction sequence differs from germline, possibly due to a read error. The CDR3 loop is CAINEWGLAGGQETQYF. CDR3 coding DNA: TGTGCCATCAATGAGTGGGGACTAGCGGGGGGCCAAGAGACCCAGTACTTC. V usage is TRBV10-3 and J usage is TRBJ2-5; 15 bases fit TRBD2. Germline loops: CDR1 ENHRY, CDR2 SYGVKD. CDR3 size: 17 residues.

The rearrangement links TRBV4-1 to TRBJ1-2; 9 positions agree with TRBD1. The CDR3 is made up of 16 amino acids. Germline V CDR1 and CDR2: MGHRA, YSYEKL. J gave up 8 bases and V 1 base, and 11 bases lay outside the gene matches. CDR3 bases: TGCGCCAGCAGCCAAGTGGGCTTGGGACAGGGAGAGGGCTACACCTTC. Translated, it gives CASSQVGLGQGEGYTF.

V and J are TRBV7-3 and TRBJ2-1; D is uncertain. This CDR3 is built from 15 residues. V was trimmed by 1 base and J by 4 bases, leaving 11 bases between them. Germline V gene data show CDR1 as SGHTA and CDR2 as FQGTGA. Written as DNA, the CDR3 is TGTGCCAGCAGCTTAATCCACAATGATTACAATGAGCAGTTCTTC. Translated, it gives CASSLIHNDYNEQFF.

The CDR3 region is CASSNPRASYEQYF. As DNA, the CDR3 is TGTGCCAGCAGCAATCCGAGGGCATCCTACGAGCAGTACTTC. The V call is TRBV11-2, the J call TRBJ2-7, with a weak D call TRBD2 (5 bases). Germline CDR1 is SGHAT and CDR2 is FQNNGV. The length of the CDR3 is 14 residues. V dropped 5 bases and J dropped 1 base, with 12 bases sitting between them.

The chain couples TRBV29-1 to TRBJ2-7, with 11 positions matching TRBD2. The CDR3 has 15 amino acids. CDR1 and CDR2 from the germline V gene are SQVTM and ANQGSEA. V shed 1 base and J 4 bases; nucleotides not matched to a gene: 6. The DNA for the CDR3 is TGCAGCGTTGAAGGGGTAGCGGGGGGGTTTTACGAGCAGTACTTC. Translating it yields CSVEGVAGGFYEQYF.

The gene calls are TRBV5-1 and TRBJ2-5; tentative D call: TRBD1 (5 bases). CDR1 SGHRS and CDR2 YFSETQ come from the germline V gene. This CDR3 contains 16 residues. Trimming left V 0 bases short and J 2 bases short, with 14 bases between. In DNA, the CDR3 is TGCGCCAGCAGCTTGGGCGGCAGGGTAGGACAAGAGACCCAGTACTTC. Translating it yields CASSLGGRVGQETQYF.

This chain links TRBV4-2 with TRBJ2-1, with D possibly being TRBD2 (6 bases). There are 15 residues in the CDR3. Trimming removed 0 bases at V and 6 bases at J, with 12 bases between. The germline V gene encodes CDR1 LGHNA and CDR2 YNFKEQ. For the CDR3, the DNA is TGTGCCAGCAGCCAAGATGGGCTAGCGAGCAATGAGCAGTTCTTC. It encodes CASSQDGLASNEQFF.

Here the CDR3 reads CASSVGTRTSGNEQYF. The CDR3 DNA sequence: TGTGCCAGCAGCGTAGGGACGAGGACTAGCGGGAACGAGCAGTACTTC. The gene calls are TRBV9 and TRBJ2-7; 12 bases line up with TRBD2. CDR1 is SGDLS and CDR2 is YYNGEE in the germline V gene. This CDR3 comprises 16 residues. V shed 0 bases and J 5 bases; nucleotides not matched to a gene: 6. Supplemented by reference TRBV9 and TRBJ2-7, the full variable domain reads DSGVTQTPKHLITATGQRVTLRCSPRSGDLSVYWYQQSLDQGLQFLIQYYNGEERAKGNILERFSAQQFPDLHSELNLSSLELGDSALYFCASSVGTRTSGNEQYFGPGTRLTVT.